The next 32 T cell receptor beta chains were all read from a single sample in a study of cytotoxic CD8 clonotypes in ibrutinib-treated CLL. Measured with immunoSEQ multiplex PCR; TCRdb has only the in-frame clones, and not every one. The sample has 150,000 or so clones, over 75% seen once. This sample comprised PBMCs, obtained after 36 months of ibrutinib treatment. The source of these receptors is a human donor with chronic lymphocytic leukemia.

DNA for the CDR3: TGTGCCAGCAGGGCACCGGGACAGTATTTCTCCTACGAGCAGTACTTC. This encodes CASRAPGQYFSYEQYF. The rearrangement links TRBV2 to TRBJ2-7; 7 bases are shared with TRBD1. Germline trimming cut 6 bases from V and 0 bases from J; bases unmatched to any gene: 11. Germline V gene lookup returns CDR1 SNHLY and CDR2 FYNNEI. The CDR3 spans 16 residues.

The J gene is TRBJ1-2, the V gene TRBV6-5; possible D gene TRBD1, 5 bases. Germline V gene lookup returns CDR1 MNHEY and CDR2 SVGAGI. The length of the CDR3 is 15 residues. The ends were cut back, 5 bases at V and 7 bases at J, with 20 bases in the middle. For the CDR3, the DNA is TGTGCCAGCAGTACCCTGACAAGGTCGGACACTGGCTACACCTTC. This encodes CASSTLTRSDTGYTF.

V usage is TRBV27 and J usage is TRBJ1-3; TRBD1 aligns across 7 bases. V trimming: 5 bases; J trimming: 4 bases; junction bases outside the gene matches: 8. The CDR3 is 15 amino acids. Germline V lookup: CDR1 MNHEY, CDR2 SMNVEV (reference sequence). CDR3: CASSLTRGQGNTIYF. In nucleotides, the CDR3 is TGTGCCAGCAGTCTTACGAGGGGGCAAGGAAACACCATATATTTT.

There are a few counts of this clone. This rearrangement joins TRBV18 to TRBJ2-1, with D possibly matching TRBD2 (5 bases). Per germline, CDR1 KGHSH and CDR2 LQKENI. The CDR3 consists of 15 residues. V lost 3 bases and J lost 0, with 9 bases in between. CDR3: CASSPFGDSYNEQFF. In nucleotides, the CDR3 is TGTGCCAGCTCACCGTTCGGGGACTCCTACAATGAGCAGTTCTTC.

This clone was seen more than once but under ten times. J is TRBJ2-1 and V is TRBV5-1; D remains ambiguous. The V and J ends lost 4 bases and 5 bases respectively, with 10 bases between them. This CDR3 has 13 amino acids. Per germline, CDR1 SGHRS and CDR2 YFSETQ. CDR3 in DNA: TGCGCCAGCAGCCCCGATGTTAACAATGAGCAGTTCTTC. Protein sequence: CASSPDVNNEQFF.

This rearrangement joins TRBV18 to TRBJ2-6, with D tentatively TRBD1 (6 bases). Germline values: CDR1 KGHSH, CDR2 LQKENI. The CDR3 has 16 amino acids. V lost 3 bases to trimming and J lost 2 bases, with 11 bases between them. CDR3 sequence reads: CASSPRRTAGANVLTF. The CDR3 DNA is TGTGCCAGCTCACCCAGACGGACAGCTGGGGCCAACGTCCTGACTTTC.

The V and J genes are TRBV4-1 and TRBJ2-5; 11 nucleotides line up with TRBD2. The trim removed 5 bases at V and 5 bases at J, leaving 7 bases unmatched. This CDR3 has 15 residues. Germline V gives CDR1 MGHRA, CDR2 YSYEKL. CDR3 sequence (DNA): TGCGCCAGCAGCAAGCCTAGCGGGGGGCAGGAGACCCAGTACTTC. Amino acid sequence: CASSKPSGGQETQYF.

The chain couples TRBV11-3 to TRBJ2-7, with 7 bases fitting TRBD2. Per the germline V gene, CDR1 is SGHNT and CDR2 is YENEEA. The V segment lost 3 bases and the J segment 6 bases; nucleotides outside the gene matches: 8. The CDR3 covers 14 residues. In DNA form, the CDR3 reads TGTGCCAGCAGCTTGGGTCCTGGGAGGGGCGAGCAGTACTTC. Its translation: CASSLGPGRGEQYF.

This clone was detected a few times. This rearrangement joins TRBV6-1 to TRBJ2-7; 9 bases align to TRBD2. CDR1 MNHNS and CDR2 SASEGT come from the germline V gene. The CDR3 extends over 13 amino acids. The trim removed 6 bases at V and 0 bases at J, leaving 0 bases unmatched. CDR3 nucleotide sequence: TGTGCCAGCAGGACTAGCGGCTCCTACGAGCAGTACTTC. This codes for CASRTSGSYEQYF.

This CDR3 is CAIRGGVLNEQFF. The CDR3 DNA reads as TGTGCCATCAGAGGGGGCGTTTTAAATGAGCAGTTCTTC. The chain employs TRBV10-3 and TRBJ2-1; 7 nucleotides agree with TRBD1. There are 13 residues in the CDR3. With V trimmed by 6 bases and J by 7 bases, 6 bases remained unmatched. Germline V gene data show CDR1 as ENHRY and CDR2 as SYGVKD.

The chain recombines TRBV29-1 with TRBJ2-7, with TRBD2 matching over 7 bases. V was pared by 5 bases and J by 4 bases, with 8 bases of the junction left unmatched. The CDR3 has 13 residues. The germline gives CDR1 SQVTM, CDR2 ANQGSEA. The chain's CDR3 is CSVLVPGGYEQYF. The CDR3 bases are TGCAGCGTTTTAGTGCCGGGGGGTTACGAGCAGTACTTC.

This chain joins TRBV6-6 and TRBJ1-1, with D perhaps matching TRBD1 (5 bases). CDR3 size: 15 residues. CDR1 and CDR2 (germline): MNHNY, SVGAGI (reference sequence). Trimming left V 1 base short and J 11 bases short, with 20 bases between. The CDR3 sequence is CASSYLQGENPVAFF. The DNA for the CDR3 is TGTGCCAGCAGTTACTTGCAGGGAGAGAACCCCGTCGCTTTCTTT.

This clone was detected once. The rearrangement uses TRBV30 and TRBJ2-1, with a weak D call TRBD2 (6 bases). The V gene's germline CDR1 is GTSNPN and CDR2 SVGIG (reference sequence). The V and J ends lost 2 bases and 9 bases respectively, with 20 bases between them. This CDR3 is 15 amino acids long. CDR3 coding DNA: TGTGCCTGGAGTTTCCCCCCGCGGGATGGGGGTGAGCAGTTCTTC. This sequence encodes CAWSFPPRDGGEQFF. The full variable domain, in which reference TRBV30 and TRBJ2-1 provide the parts outside the CDR3, is SQTIHQWPATLVQPVGSPLSLECTVEGTSNPNLYWYRQAAGRGLQLLFYSVGIGQISSEVPQNLSASRPQDRQFILSSKKLLLSDSGFYLCAWSFPPRDGGEQFFGPGTRLTVL.

The CDR3 loop reads CASSSQTSGLFQPQHF. The CDR3 DNA follows: TGTGCCAGCAGTTCCCAAACATCAGGGTTGTTTCAGCCCCAGCATTTT. The chain carries TRBV6-6 and TRBJ1-5; tentative D call: TRBD1 (5 bases). Per germline, CDR1 MNHNY and CDR2 SVGAGI (reference sequence). CDR3 length equals 16 residues. The V and J ends lost 4 bases and 6 bases respectively, with 19 bases between them.

In regard to this clone: At one boundary the junction diverges from the germline segment, which might be a read error. The chain is built from TRBV29-1 and TRBJ2-7, with D possibly matching TRBD2 (6 bases). Germline CDR1 is SQVTM and CDR2 is ANQGSEA. The length of the CDR3 is 13 residues. The CDR3 protein is CSVAGRLLYEQYF. The CDR3 DNA is TGCAGTGTTGCGGGACGACTGCTATACGAGCAGTACTTC.

This chain connects TRBV20-1 to TRBJ2-7; D is unresolved. Germline CDR1 DFQATT, CDR2 SNEGSKA (reference sequence). V lost 6 bases to trimming and J lost 4 bases, with 10 bases between them. The CDR3 is made up of 11 amino acids. The CDR3, as DNA: TGCAGTGCGAGTCAGACGTACGAGCAGTACTTC. This translates into CSASQTYEQYF.

The chain links TRBV5-5 to TRBJ1-3; D is undetermined. Per germline, CDR1 SGHKS and CDR2 YYEKEE (reference sequence). V was trimmed by 2 bases and J by 1 base, leaving 7 bases between them. This CDR3 has 14 residues. The CDR3 protein is CASSFPWSGNTIYF. The CDR3 nucleotides are TGTGCCAGCAGCTTCCCGTGGTCTGGAAACACCATATATTTT.

The chain couples TRBV6-5 to TRBJ2-1; no definite D call. V was clipped by 2 bases and J by 1 base, with 9 bases between them. The CDR3 runs to 15 residues. Per germline, CDR1 MNHEY and CDR2 SVGAGI. The CDR3 bases are TGTGCCAGCAGTTACCAACCCGCATCCTACAATGAGCAGTTCTTC. It translates to CASSYQPASYNEQFF.

The genes are TRBV13 and TRBJ2-7; D is uncertain. Germline values: CDR1 PRHDT, CDR2 FYEKMQ (reference sequence). The CDR3 covers 14 residues. Trimming left V 5 bases short and J 0 bases short, with 11 bases between. CDR3 protein: CASSRQVSSYEQYF. CDR3 bases: TGTGCCAGCAGCCGCCAGGTTAGCTCCTACGAGCAGTACTTC.

CDR3 in amino acids: CASSVKGFHEQFF. The CDR3 region has the DNA TGTGCCAGCAGTGTTAAGGGGTTCCATGAGCAGTTCTTC. The V call is TRBV6-4, the J call TRBJ2-1; TRBD1 might be the D (5 bases). The ends were cut back, 4 bases at V and 8 bases at J, with 12 bases in the middle. This CDR3 is built from 13 residues. Germline V gene data show CDR1 as MRHNA and CDR2 as SNTAGT.

The V gene is TRBV5-4, the J gene TRBJ2-3; TRBD1 aligns across 8 bases. V lost 4 bases, J lost 1 base, and 8 bases stayed unmatched. The CDR3 totals 16 residues. Germline V lookup: CDR1 SGHNT, CDR2 YYREEE (reference sequence). For the CDR3, the DNA is TGTGCCAGCAGCCCCCGGGGACAGGCGGGCACAGATACGCAGTATTTT. Its translation: CASSPRGQAGTDTQYF.

A note on this clone: Other DNA sequences of this sample code for an identical CDR3. The CDR3 reads CASTREDNEQFF. The CDR3 DNA reads as TGTGCCAGCACGAGGGAGGACAATGAGCAGTTCTTC. The J gene is TRBJ2-1, the V gene TRBV2; maybe TRBD2 (6 bases). Trimming cost V 7 bases and J 5 bases, with 9 bases left between them. Germline V gene data show CDR1 as SNHLY and CDR2 as FYNNEI. The CDR3 totals 12 residues.

The CDR3 nucleotides are TGTGCCAGCAGCTTTCTCGGGTCGAACACTGAAGCTTTCTTT. Translated: CASSFLGSNTEAFF. The J gene is TRBJ1-1, the V gene TRBV7-9, with D hard to call. Between the trimmed V and J ends, which lost 3 bases and 1 base, there was a span of 9 bases. The CDR3 loop spans 14 amino acids. Germline CDR1 is SEHNR and CDR2 is FQNEAQ (reference sequence).

This rearrangement joins TRBV28 to TRBJ1-2, with D uncertain. CDR3 size: 15 residues. V dropped 0 bases and J dropped 6 bases, with 14 bases sitting between them. Germline V gives CDR1 MDHEN, CDR2 SYDVKM. The CDR3 DNA follows: TGTGCCAGCAGTTTATGGGGCGCCTTCCTCCATGGCTACACCTTC. Translated: CASSLWGAFLHGYTF.

This chain connects TRBV27 to TRBJ2-1; TRBD2 might be the D (6 bases). CDR3 size: 14 residues. V was trimmed by 0 bases and J by 8 bases, leaving 11 bases between them. Germline lookup yields CDR1 MNHEY and CDR2 SMNVEV (reference sequence). The CDR3 sequence: CASSLSGSGYEQFF. As DNA, the CDR3 is TGTGCCAGCAGTTTATCGGGAAGCGGGTATGAGCAGTTCTTC.

V and J are TRBV4-1 and TRBJ2-5; 9 bases line up with TRBD1. V shed 1 base, J shed 5 bases, and the junction held 8 bases outside the gene matches. The CDR3 runs 16 residues. Per germline, CDR1 MGHRA and CDR2 YSYEKL. CDR3 coding DNA: TGCGCCAGCAGCCAAGCCGCGGGGACAGGGCAGGAGACCCAGTACTTC. Protein: CASSQAAGTGQETQYF.

This chain links TRBV7-8 with TRBJ1-3, with D possibly being TRBD1 (5 bases). Germline V gives CDR1 SGHVS, CDR2 FQNEAQ. This CDR3 is built from 15 residues. V lost 2 bases and J lost 2, with 10 bases in between. Here the CDR3 reads CASSLSPGPGNTIYF. The CDR3 DNA is TGTGCCAGCAGCTTATCTCCAGGGCCTGGAAACACCATATATTTT.

The chain links TRBV9 to TRBJ1-1, with 7 bases that match TRBD1. CDR1 SGDLS and CDR2 YYNGEE come from the germline V gene. The CDR3 extends over 15 amino acids. The V segment lost 4 bases and the J segment 3 bases; nucleotides outside the gene matches: 9. CDR3 in DNA: TGTGCCAGCAGCCGACAGGGCGGAAGGTACACTGAAGCTTTCTTT. Residues: CASSRQGGRYTEAFF.

This rearrangement joins TRBV2 to TRBJ1-1; D gene uncertain. The V and J ends lost 6 bases and 0 bases respectively, with 14 bases between them. The CDR3 runs to 15 residues. Germline V gene data show CDR1 as SNHLY and CDR2 as FYNNEI. The CDR3 spells CASREFQALNTEAFF. The CDR3 nucleotides are TGTGCCAGCAGGGAATTCCAGGCGTTGAACACTGAAGCTTTCTTT.

The J gene is TRBJ1-2, the V gene TRBV4-1; the D gene is possibly TRBD1 (6 bases). Trimming removed 2 bases at V and 5 bases at J, with 12 bases between. The length of the CDR3 is 14 residues. Germline V gives CDR1 MGHRA, CDR2 YSYEKL. The CDR3, as DNA: TGCGCCAGCAGCCAACCCAGGGGTCGGTATGGCTACACCTTC. This gives the protein CASSQPRGRYGYTF.

This clone was detected only a few times. The CDR3 DNA reads as TGTGCCAGCAGCTTAAGTATGGACAGGAGAAATCAGCCCCAGCATTTT. Its translation: CASSLSMDRRNQPQHF. The J gene is TRBJ1-5, the V gene TRBV7-4, with 7 nucleotides matching TRBD1. Per the germline V gene, CDR1 is SGHVT and CDR2 is SQSDAQ. This CDR3 is built from 16 residues. The V segment lost 2 bases and the J segment 4 bases; nucleotides outside the gene matches: 8.

This clone was picked up one time. The genes are TRBV10-2 and TRBJ1-5, with no clear D. The ends were cut back, 5 bases at V and 0 bases at J, with 11 bases in the middle. This CDR3 is 15 amino acids long. Germline V gene sequence: CDR1 WSHSY, CDR2 SAAADI. CDR3 loop: CASSRTEYSNQPQHF. The CDR3 nucleotides read TGCGCCAGCAGTCGGACGGAGTATAGCAATCAGCCCCAGCATTTT.